Here is one T cell receptor (beta chain) with its context. Its specificity is not known. V lost 6 bases, J lost 4 bases, and 11 bases lay in between. Looked up from germline, CDR1 is SGHTA and CDR2 is FQGNSA. This CDR3 is built from 13 residues. Conversion of TCR transcripts into cDNA relied on 5'RACE template switching, which added a universal primer site and UMIs. TCRdb re-called the 5' RACE reads through MiXCR, storing one row per CDR3 protein. Counted here are roughly 500,000 distinct CDR3 sequences, roughly 19% occurring once; the ten biggest clones make up around an eighth. The sample originates from a study of T cells after yellow fever vaccination. Study-wide results and caveats: The CD4 and CD8 compartments had a small share of their clonotypes in common. Booster sampling recovered most clones from primary vaccination (around 96% CD4, approximately 88% CD8).

The sample was PBMCs, taken 15 days after the yellow fever booster vaccination. The clonotype was recovered from a young man who received the YFV17D yellow fever vaccine. The chain has TRBV7-2 and TRBJ2-3; D is unresolved. This chain's CDR3 is CASSLKRADTQYF. CDR3 in DNA: TGTGCCAGCAGTTTAAAGCGCGCAGATACGCAGTATTTT. Combining the CDR3 with reference TRBV7-2 and TRBJ2-3 gives the whole variable domain GAGVSQSPSNKVTEKGKDVELRCDPISGHTALYWYRQSLGQGLEFLIYFQGNSAPDKSGLPSDRFSAERTGGSVSTLTIQRTQQEDSAVYLCASSLKRADTQYFGPGTRLTVL.